One and the same sample provided the 8 T cell receptor beta chains below, sequenced in a study of shared clonotypes between healthy human individuals. Positively selected for CCR7, the CD45RO-negative cells used as naive CD8 cells excluded terminally differentiated effector memory CD45RA+ cells. Sequenced by immunoSEQ multiplex PCR; TCRdb stores in-frame clones only, minus some. The table has roughly 570,000 clones, 98% seen once; the top ten hold approximately 0.3%. The sequenced sample was naive CD8+ T cells sorted from blood. The receptors originated from a man younger than 40 in good health.

This sequence joins TRBV4-1 and TRBJ2-1; the D call may be TRBD1 or TRBD2 (5 bases each). Trimming left V 2 bases short and J 5 bases short, with 16 bases between. This CDR3 is 16 amino acids long. Germline V gene lookup returns CDR1 MGHRA and CDR2 YSYEKL. The CDR3 DNA is TGCGCCAGCAGCCAAAGACCCGGGACGGATAACAATGAGCAGTTCTTC. Protein sequence: CASSQRPGTDNNEQFF.

This chain connects TRBV27 to TRBJ1-1; D unclear. V was clipped by 3 bases and J by 0 bases, with 8 bases between them. Germline lookup yields CDR1 MNHEY and CDR2 SMNVEV (reference sequence). The CDR3 spans 14 residues. The CDR3 sequence is CASSLSGVNTEAFF. The CDR3 nucleotides are TGTGCCAGCAGTTTGTCGGGAGTGAACACTGAAGCTTTCTTT.

Only one count was recorded for this clone. The genes are TRBV9 and TRBJ1-2; D unclear. V lost 5 bases and J 3 bases, leaving 17 bases between the germline ends. The length of the CDR3 is 15 residues. The germline V gene encodes CDR1 SGDLS and CDR2 YYNGEE. The CDR3 loop is CASRRAPFSDYGYTF. For the CDR3, the DNA is TGTGCCAGCAGGAGGGCACCCTTTTCAGACTATGGCTACACCTTC.

The rearrangement joins TRBV29-1 to TRBJ1-5, with TRBD1 as a possible D gene (5 bases). Germline V lookup: CDR1 SQVTM, CDR2 ANQGSEA. With 6 bases removed from V and 2 bases from J, the gap between germline ends came to 8 bases. The CDR3 extends over 12 amino acids. The CDR3 DNA sequence: TGCAGCGTCCGGGACGGCAATCAGCCCCAGCATTTT. This codes for CSVRDGNQPQHF.

The chain has TRBV7-9 and TRBJ2-1, with D possibly matching TRBD2 (6 bases). The CDR3 consists of 14 residues. CDR1 is SEHNR, CDR2 FQNEAQ, per germline (reference sequence). The V and J ends lost 0 bases and 9 bases respectively, with 12 bases between them. This chain's CDR3 is CASSLAGTGFEQFF. The CDR3 DNA follows: TGTGCCAGCAGCTTAGCCGGGACTGGATTTGAGCAGTTCTTC.

This chain joins TRBV18 and TRBJ2-2, with D hard to call. The V end was cut by 5 bases, the J end by 2 bases, with 3 bases between. The CDR3 consists of 12 residues. Germline V CDR1 and CDR2: KGHSH, LQKENI. CDR3 loop: CASSSNTGELFF. As DNA, the CDR3 is TGTGCCAGCTCATCAAACACCGGGGAGCTGTTTTTT. Looking up the rest from reference TRBV18 and TRBJ2-2 gives the full variable domain: NAGVMQNPRHLVRRRGQEARLRCSPMKGHSHVYWYRQLPEEGLKFMVYLQKENIIDESGMPKERFSAEFPKEGPSILRIQQVVRGDSAAYFCASSSNTGELFFGEGSRLTVL.

This clone was seen a single time. The CDR3 DNA reads TGTGCCAGCAGCTTATCCGGGACTAGCGGCCTCTACGAGCAGTACTTC. The encoded protein is CASSLSGTSGLYEQYF. The V and J genes are TRBV11-2 and TRBJ2-7; the match to TRBD2 covers 11 bases. V shed 2 bases and J 3 bases; nucleotides not matched to a gene: 6. The length of the CDR3 is 16 residues. The V gene's germline CDR1 is SGHAT and CDR2 FQNNGV.

This chain joins TRBV29-1 and TRBJ2-2; no clear D gene. V gave up 5 bases and J gave up 0 bases, with 7 bases separating them. The V gene's germline CDR1 is SQVTM and CDR2 ANQGSEA. The CDR3 runs 13 residues. This chain's CDR3 is CSVRATNTGELFF. Here the CDR3 DNA reads TGCAGCGTTAGGGCAACGAACACCGGGGAGCTGTTTTTT.